This T cell receptor beta chain was found in a study of control samples from healthy donors and cancer patients. Germline values: CDR1 MNHEY, CDR2 SMNVEV (reference sequence). The CDR3 totals 17 residues. Trimming at V came to 7 bases and at J to 9 bases, leaving 17 bases not matched to a gene. The table came from immunoSEQ multiplex PCR; TCRdb's copy has only in-frame clones and leaves some out. The sample lists 120,000 or so clones; about 89% were seen once. This chain joins TRBV27 and TRBJ1-6; TRBD1 aligns across 8 bases. The origin of this receptor is a man in his sixties in good health. Sequencing was performed on blood. For the CDR3, the DNA is TGTGCCAGCACCAAACATGGCGGTGGGCAGGGGGCTTCACCCCTCCACTTT. Translated: CASTKHGGGQGASPLHF.